The clone carrying this T cell receptor beta chain was detected many times. As yet, its antigen is unknown. Researchers built TCR beta libraries using quantitative 5'-RACE with molecular barcodes. TCRdb re-derived calls from the 5' RACE reads in MiXCR, one entry per CDR3 protein. Among around 210,000 distinct CDR3 sequences listed, 8% to 10% were seen once. This specimen belongs to a study of CD8 T cells in ankylosing spondylitis. Study-wide results and caveats: Disease-linked clones reportedly concentrated significantly in matched ankylosing spondylitis synovial fluid. Disease-linked clones bore a CD8+ phenotype, appearing relatively rarely in peripheral blood.

This clonotype originated in a female donor with ankylosing spondylitis or in good health (not recorded which). Sample: blood, either unsorted or a sorted T cell fraction (not recorded which).

CDR3 in amino acids: CSANVGEGRPQHF. In DNA form, the CDR3 reads TGCAGTGCTAATGTGGGGGAGGGCCGGCCCCAGCATTTT. J is TRBJ1-5 and V is TRBV20-1; TRBD1 might be the D (5 bases). CDR1 is DFQATT, CDR2 SNEGSKA, per germline (reference sequence). V was pared by 4 bases and J by 9 bases, with 16 bases between. The CDR3 consists of 13 residues.